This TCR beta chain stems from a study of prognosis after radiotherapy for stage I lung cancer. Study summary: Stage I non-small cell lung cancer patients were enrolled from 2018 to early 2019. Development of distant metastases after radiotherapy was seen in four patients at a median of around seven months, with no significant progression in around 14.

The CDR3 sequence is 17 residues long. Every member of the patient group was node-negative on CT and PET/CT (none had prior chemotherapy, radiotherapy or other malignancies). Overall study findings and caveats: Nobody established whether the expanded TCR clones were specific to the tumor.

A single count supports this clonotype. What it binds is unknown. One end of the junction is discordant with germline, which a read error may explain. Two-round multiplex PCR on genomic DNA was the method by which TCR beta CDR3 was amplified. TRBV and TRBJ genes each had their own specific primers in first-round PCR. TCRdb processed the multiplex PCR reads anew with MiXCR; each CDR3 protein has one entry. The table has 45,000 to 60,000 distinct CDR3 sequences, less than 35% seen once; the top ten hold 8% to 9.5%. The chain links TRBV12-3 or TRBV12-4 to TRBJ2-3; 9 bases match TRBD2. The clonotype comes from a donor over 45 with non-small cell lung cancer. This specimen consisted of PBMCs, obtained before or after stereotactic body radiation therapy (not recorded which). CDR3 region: CASSSPSGMSLPDTQYF. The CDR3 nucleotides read TGTGCCAGCAGTTCCCCTAGCGGGATGTCCCTCCCGGATACTCAGTATTTT.